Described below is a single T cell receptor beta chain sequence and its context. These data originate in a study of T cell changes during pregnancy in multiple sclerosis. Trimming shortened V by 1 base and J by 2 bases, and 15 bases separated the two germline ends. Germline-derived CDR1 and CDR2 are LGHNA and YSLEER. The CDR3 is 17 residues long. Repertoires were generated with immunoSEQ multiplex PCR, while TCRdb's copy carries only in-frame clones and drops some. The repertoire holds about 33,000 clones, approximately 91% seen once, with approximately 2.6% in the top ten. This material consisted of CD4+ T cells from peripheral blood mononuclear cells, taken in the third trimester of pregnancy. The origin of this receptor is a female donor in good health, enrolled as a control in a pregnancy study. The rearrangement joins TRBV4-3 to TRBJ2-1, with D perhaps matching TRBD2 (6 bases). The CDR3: CASSQVWGAGTYNEQFF. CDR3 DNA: TGCGCCAGCAGCCAAGTTTGGGGCGCGGGAACCTACAATGAGCAGTTCTTC.